Reported below is one T cell receptor (beta chain). As yet, its antigen is unknown. This CDR3 spans 13 amino acids. V was cut by 6 bases and J by 3 bases, with 11 bases left in between. The germline gives CDR1 SQVTM, CDR2 ANQGSEA. The data originate from a study of cytomegalovirus exposure and HLA in healthy donors. Study-wide findings and caveats: When presence/absence was analysed, sequencing depth was taken to be roughly uniform across donors. In an earlier analysis, about 87% or about 30%: the productive usage of most TCR beta V segments.

The PCR employed 60 Vbeta primers together with 13 Jbeta primers. Method: immunoSEQ multiplex PCR; TCRdb's copy keeps in-frame clones and lacks some. The table shows 150,000 to 200,000 clones, with less than 85% occurring only once. The rearrangement uses TRBV29-1 and TRBJ2-2, with D possibly being TRBD2 (6 bases). This TCR was sampled from a young man in good health and CMV-seronegative. Sequenced material: PBMCs. As DNA, the CDR3 is TGCAGCGTAGGAGGGGTCCACACCGGGGAGCTGTTTTTT. It translates to CSVGGVHTGELFF.